This T cell receptor (beta chain) originates from a study of blood T cell repertoires in COVID-19. Study summary: The origin of the acute and convalescent COVID-19 samples was the United States, Italy and Spain. Nucleic acid was either cDNA or gDNA, and it came from T cells, B-cell-depleted T cells, or PBMCs.

In germline, CDR1 is SGHNT, CDR2 YYREEE (reference sequence). The CDR3 has 13 residues. V was pared by 6 bases and J by 5 bases, with 15 bases between. Per the authors' pipeline: Cell counts per sample came from amplifying reference gene primers. Generated by immunoSEQ multiplex PCR, the TCRdb table keeps only in-frame clones and is missing some. The DNA gave D and trimming, while V, J and clone size come from that table. The sample records fewer than 80,000 clones, around 84% being singletons. This TCR was recovered from an older man with acute or convalescent COVID-19. The chain couples TRBV5-4 to TRBJ2-7; D not certain. Sequenced material: peripheral blood. The CDR3 bases are TGTGCCAGCACTCGACCACCAGGCGACGAGCAGTACTTC. Protein sequence: CASTRPPGDEQYF. The variable domain in full, with the rest retrieved from reference TRBV5-4 and TRBJ2-7, is ETGVTQSPTHLIKTRGQQVTLRCSSQSGHNTVSWYQQALGQGPQFIFQYYREEENGRGNFPPRFSGLQFPNYSSELNVNALELDDSALYLCASTRPPGDEQYFGPGTRLTVT.